The source of this T cell receptor beta chain is a study of shared clonotypes between healthy human individuals. Some clones are missing from TCRdb's copy, which holds only in-frame ones; the method was immunoSEQ multiplex PCR. The sample lists 2 million to 3 million clones; over 85% were seen once. V shed 6 bases and J shed 6 bases, with 17 bases lying between them. The germline V gene has CDR1 MDHEN and CDR2 SYDVKM. This CDR3 has 14 residues. The TCR comes from a young man in good health. Some clones in this sample may be carry-over from other donors' samples. Material for sequencing was naive CD4+ T cells from PBMCs. The subset here: CD45RA+ positively selected. The chain links TRBV28 to TRBJ1-2; D possibly corresponds to TRBD1 (6 bases). The CDR3 region is CASSLRGGADGYTF. As DNA, the CDR3 is TGTGCCAGCAGCCTCCGAGGGGGAGCGGATGGCTACACCTTC.